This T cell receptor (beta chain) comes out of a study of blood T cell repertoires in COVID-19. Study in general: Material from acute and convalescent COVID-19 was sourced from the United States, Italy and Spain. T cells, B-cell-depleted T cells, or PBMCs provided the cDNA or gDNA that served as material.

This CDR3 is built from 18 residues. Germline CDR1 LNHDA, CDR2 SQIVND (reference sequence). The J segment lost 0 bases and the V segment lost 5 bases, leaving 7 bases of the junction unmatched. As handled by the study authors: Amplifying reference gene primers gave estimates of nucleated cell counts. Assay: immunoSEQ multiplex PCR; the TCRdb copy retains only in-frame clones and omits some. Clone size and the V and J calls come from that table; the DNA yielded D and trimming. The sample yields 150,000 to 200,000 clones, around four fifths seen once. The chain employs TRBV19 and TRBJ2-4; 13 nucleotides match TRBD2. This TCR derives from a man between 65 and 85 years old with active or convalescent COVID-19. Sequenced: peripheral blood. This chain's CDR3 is CASSASLAGGLAKNIQYF. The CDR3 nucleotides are TGTGCCAGTAGTGCCTCACTAGCGGGGGGGCTAGCCAAAAACATTCAGTACTTC.